Following are 21 T cell receptor beta chains from one sample sequenced in a study of T cells in Graves' hyperthyroidism and ophthalmopathy. Amplification targeted TCR beta CDR3 regions from RNA transcripts. First-round RT-PCR targeting the TCR CDR3 was performed with the HTBI primer set. TCRdb reprocessed the multiplex PCR reads via MiXCR and lists one record per CDR3 protein. In the table there are more than 500,000 distinct CDR3 sequences, roughly 15% of which are singletons. The specimen was blood. The receptor source for this set is a woman aged 35 to 49 with Graves' ophthalmopathy.

This clonotype was detected many times. V is TRBV7-9 and J is TRBJ2-5; 9 positions match TRBD1. Unmatched junction bases numbered 5, after V lost 5 bases and J lost 7 bases. The CDR3 loop spans 13 amino acids. Germline loops: CDR1 SEHNR, CDR2 FQNEAQ (reference sequence). This CDR3 is CASSQQGARTQYF. In DNA, the CDR3 is TGTGCCAGCAGCCAACAGGGGGCACGGACCCAGTACTTC.

This clonotype appeared many times. The gene calls are TRBV29-1 and TRBJ1-1; tentatively, D is TRBD1 (5 bases). This CDR3 has 13 amino acids. V was trimmed by 2 bases and J by 6 bases, leaving 13 bases between them. The germline V gene has CDR1 SQVTM and CDR2 ANQGSEA. Here the CDR3 DNA reads TGCAGCGTTGAAAAGGGGACGACTCCTGAAGCTTTCTTT. Translating it yields CSVEKGTTPEAFF.

This clonotype was seen a handful of times. The chain links TRBV20-1 to TRBJ2-2, with TRBD2 matching 10 bases. V trimming: 6 bases; J trimming: 1 base; junction bases outside the gene matches: 5. The CDR3 contains 15 residues. Per germline, CDR1 DFQATT and CDR2 SNEGSKA (reference sequence). In DNA, the CDR3 is TGCAGTGCCAGCGGGGGGGGGATGAACACCGGGGAGCTGTTTTTT. Translating it yields CSASGGGMNTGELFF.

Many counts were recorded for this clonotype. The genes are TRBV3-1 and TRBJ2-7; D possibly corresponds to TRBD1 (5 bases). Deletions cut 0 bases from V and 7 bases from J, with 10 bases between. The CDR3 is 13 amino acids. Germline loops: CDR1 LGHDT, CDR2 YNNKEL (reference sequence). Here the CDR3 reads CASSQDAGLEQYF. Written as DNA, the CDR3 is TGTGCCAGCAGCCAAGATGCAGGGTTGGAGCAGTACTTC.

This clonotype was counted many times. This chain's CDR3 is CSAKDWQQGNSNYGYTF. The CDR3, as DNA: TGCAGTGCTAAAGATTGGCAACAGGGAAATTCAAACTATGGCTACACCTTC. V and J are TRBV20-1 and TRBJ1-2; a weak D match, TRBD1 (6 bases). This CDR3 has 17 amino acids. The germline V gene encodes CDR1 DFQATT and CDR2 SNEGSKA (reference sequence). With 4 bases removed from V and 2 bases from J, the gap between germline ends came to 23 bases.

This clonotype showed up just a few times. The rearrangement uses TRBV5-1 and TRBJ2-7; a possible D gene is TRBD2 (5 bases). Trimming took off 4 bases at V and 2 bases at J, with 16 bases between the two ends. Germline CDR1 SGHRS, CDR2 YFSETQ. The CDR3 sequence is 15 residues long. CDR3 region: CASSPGADPAYEQYF. The CDR3 DNA reads as TGCGCCAGCAGCCCAGGAGCGGATCCCGCCTACGAGCAGTACTTC. Full variable domain (outside the CDR3, taken from reference TRBV5-1 and TRBJ2-7): KAGVTQTPRYLIKTRGQQVTLSCSPISGHRSVSWYQQTPGQGLQFLFEYFSETQRNKGNFPGRFSGRQFSNSRSEMNVSTLELGDSALYLCASSPGADPAYEQYFGPGTRLTVT.

In this sample, this clonotype turned up many times. This chain joins TRBV19 and TRBJ2-7, with D perhaps TRBD1 or TRBD2 (5 bases each). With 10 bases removed from V and 0 bases from J, the gap between germline ends came to 13 bases. The CDR3 contains 13 residues. In germline, CDR1 is LNHDA, CDR2 SQIVND (reference sequence). This CDR3 is CATAPGPSYEQYF. For the CDR3, the DNA is TGTGCCACCGCCCCGGGACCCTCCTACGAGCAGTACTTC.

This rearrangement joins TRBV28 to TRBJ2-7, with D possibly matching TRBD2 (6 bases). Looked up from germline, CDR1 is MDHEN and CDR2 is SYDVKM. CDR3 length: 16 residues. With 8 bases removed from V and 0 bases from J, the gap between germline ends came to 20 bases. In DNA form, the CDR3 reads TGTGCCAGCGGGACTGCCACGGGTTATGGCTCCTACGAGCAGTACTTC. It encodes CASGTATGYGSYEQYF.

In this sample, this clonotype turned up many times. The chain is built from TRBV6-2 or TRBV6-3 and TRBJ2-5, with 7 bases matching TRBD2. Germline trimming cut 5 bases from V and 7 bases from J; bases unmatched to any gene: 16. The CDR3 spans 16 residues. Germline V gives CDR1 MNHEY, CDR2 SVGEGT. The chain's CDR3 is CASSARGWGGSVTQYF. The CDR3 nucleotides read TGTGCCAGCAGTGCCCGCGGTTGGGGCGGGAGTGTGACCCAGTACTTC.

The chain is built from TRBV5-1 and TRBJ2-7; D unclear. Deletions cut 3 bases from V and 5 bases from J, with 15 bases between. The CDR3 runs to 14 residues. Germline V lookup: CDR1 SGHRS, CDR2 YFSETQ. The CDR3, as DNA: TGCGCCAGCAGCTCACGATGGCCCTCGGACGAGCAGTACTTC. This translates into CASSSRWPSDEQYF.

The sample holds many counts of this clonotype. The V and J genes are TRBV20-1 and TRBJ2-7, with D tentatively TRBD1 or TRBD2 (5 bases each). Between the trimmed V and J ends, which lost 6 bases and 3 bases, there was a span of 18 bases. CDR3 length equals 14 residues. CDR1 DFQATT and CDR2 SNEGSKA come from the germline V gene (reference sequence). In nucleotides, the CDR3 is TGCAGTGCCCTATTAAGGGGCAGCGGCTACGAGCAGTACTTC. Amino acids: CSALLRGSGYEQYF.

The table lists this clonotype with many counts. The chain uses TRBV29-1 and TRBJ2-2; 8 positions agree with TRBD1. The CDR3 length is 13 residues. With 5 bases clipped from V and 3 bases from J, the junction kept 2 bases outside the gene matches. The germline V gene encodes CDR1 SQVTM and CDR2 ANQGSEA. CDR3 loop: CSVQGADTGELFF. CDR3 bases: TGCAGCGTTCAGGGGGCCGACACCGGGGAGCTGTTTTTT.

This clonotype was seen only a few times. This chain links TRBV20-1 with TRBJ2-7; 12 bases agree with TRBD2. From germline, CDR1 is DFQATT and CDR2 SNEGSKA (reference sequence). The CDR3 has 14 amino acids. V trimming: 5 bases; J trimming: 3 bases; junction bases outside the gene matches: 5. The CDR3 DNA follows: TGCAGTGCTCCCGAGGGACTAGCGGGCTACGAGCAGTACTTC. Its translation is CSAPEGLAGYEQYF.

In this sample, this clonotype turned up many times. This chain uses TRBV10-3 with TRBJ2-7; perhaps TRBD1 as D (6 bases). V was clipped by 4 bases and J by 0 bases, with 10 bases between them. The germline V gene has CDR1 ENHRY and CDR2 SYGVKD. The CDR3 contains 14 residues. The CDR3 DNA reads TGTGCCATCAGTGCGGACAGCACCTCCTACGAGCAGTACTTC. It encodes CAISADSTSYEQYF.

This clonotype was observed a handful of times. This chain connects TRBV20-1 to TRBJ1-5; D perhaps matches TRBD1 (5 bases). CDR3 length: 14 amino acids. Germline V lookup: CDR1 DFQATT, CDR2 SNEGSKA (reference sequence). Trimming took 6 bases from V and 5 from J, leaving 17 bases between them. This CDR3 reads CSASGGNVDQPQHF. For the CDR3, the DNA is TGCAGTGCAAGCGGGGGGAACGTGGATCAGCCCCAGCATTTT.

This clonotype was seen repeatedly, ten times or more. This chain uses TRBV12-3 or TRBV12-4 with TRBJ2-2; no firm D call. Trimming removed 4 bases at V and 8 bases at J, with 17 bases between. There are 15 residues in the CDR3. The CDR3 reads CASSSDQSKLGELFF. The CDR3 nucleotides read TGTGCCAGCAGTTCAGACCAGTCCAAGTTGGGGGAGCTGTTTTTT.

Remarks on this clonotype: This could be a read error, since a much larger clone is one nucleotide away. V usage is TRBV27 and J usage is TRBJ1-6; TRBD1 matches at 8 bases. Per the germline V gene, CDR1 is MNHEY and CDR2 is SMNVEV (reference sequence). The CDR3 contains 14 residues. The CDR3 loop reads CASSTTGGNSSLHF. The DNA of the CDR3 is TGTGCCAGCAGTACAACAGGGGGGAATTCATCCCTCCACTTT.

At least ten counts were recorded for this clonotype. The rearrangement uses TRBV28 and TRBJ2-4; no firm D call. V was clipped by 4 bases and J by 1 base, with 8 bases between them. Looked up from germline, CDR1 is MDHEN and CDR2 is SYDVKM. The CDR3 totals 14 residues. The CDR3 coding sequence is TGTGCCAGCAGTTGGAGCAGGGCCAAAAACATTCAGTACTTC. This gives the protein CASSWSRAKNIQYF.

At least ten counts were recorded for this clonotype. The chain is built from TRBV19 and TRBJ1-5, with 10 positions matching TRBD1. The V segment lost 9 bases and the J segment 3 bases; nucleotides outside the gene matches: 14. Germline V gene data show CDR1 as LNHDA and CDR2 as SQIVND (reference sequence). CDR3 length equals 17 residues. CDR3 coding DNA: TGTGCCAGCACGGGACAGGGGATGAGTGATTTCAATCAGCCCCAGCATTTT. Translating gives CASTGQGMSDFNQPQHF.

The chain joins TRBV7-3 to TRBJ2-5; tentative D call: TRBD1 (5 bases). The ends were cut back, 5 bases at V and 0 bases at J, with 13 bases in the middle. The CDR3 spans 15 residues. Germline V gene sequence: CDR1 SGHTA, CDR2 FQGTGA. The CDR3 sequence is CASSPSWGHQETQYF. Written as DNA, the CDR3 is TGTGCCAGCAGCCCAAGTTGGGGCCACCAAGAGACCCAGTACTTC.

This clonotype has at least ten counts. This chain connects TRBV12-3 or TRBV12-4 to TRBJ2-7; 7 nucleotides agree with TRBD1. Losses at the gene ends were 6 bases for V and 5 bases for J; bases not matched to a gene: 4. The CDR3 loop spans 12 amino acids. The CDR3 DNA reads TGTGCCAGCAGCGAGACAGGGAACGAGCAGTACTTC. Amino acid sequence: CASSETGNEQYF.